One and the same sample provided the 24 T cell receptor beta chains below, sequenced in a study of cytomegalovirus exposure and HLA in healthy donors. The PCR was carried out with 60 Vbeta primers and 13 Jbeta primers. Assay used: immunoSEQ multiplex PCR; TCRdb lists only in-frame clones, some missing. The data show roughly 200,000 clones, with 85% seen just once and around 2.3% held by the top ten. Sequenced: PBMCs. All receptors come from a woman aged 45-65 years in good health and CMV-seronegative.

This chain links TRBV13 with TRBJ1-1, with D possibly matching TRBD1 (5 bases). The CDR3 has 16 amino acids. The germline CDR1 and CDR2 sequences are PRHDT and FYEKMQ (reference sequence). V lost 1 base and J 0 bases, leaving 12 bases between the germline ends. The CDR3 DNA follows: TGTGCCAGCAGCTTAGACAAGGGGAGGGTGAACACTGAAGCTTTCTTT. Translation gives CASSLDKGRVNTEAFF.

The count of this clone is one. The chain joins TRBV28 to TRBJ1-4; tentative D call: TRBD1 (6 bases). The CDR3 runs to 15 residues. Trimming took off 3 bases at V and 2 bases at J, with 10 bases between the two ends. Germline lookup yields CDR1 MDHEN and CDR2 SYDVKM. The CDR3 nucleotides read TGTGCCAGCAGTTTTGACAGGCGTACTAATGAAAAACTGTTTTTT. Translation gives CASSFDRRTNEKLFF. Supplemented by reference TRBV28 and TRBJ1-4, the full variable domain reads DVKVTQSSRYLVKRTGEKVFLECVQDMDHENMFWYRQDPGLGLRLIYFSYDVKMKEKGDIPEGYSVSREKKERFSLILESASTNQTSMYLCASSFDRRTNEKLFFGSGTQLSVL.

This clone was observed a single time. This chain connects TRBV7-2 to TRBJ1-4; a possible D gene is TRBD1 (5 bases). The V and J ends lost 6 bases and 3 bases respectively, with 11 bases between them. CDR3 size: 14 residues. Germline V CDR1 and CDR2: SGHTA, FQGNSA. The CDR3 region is CASRSGLANEKLFF. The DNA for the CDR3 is TGTGCCAGCAGATCAGGGTTAGCTAATGAAAAACTGTTTTTT.

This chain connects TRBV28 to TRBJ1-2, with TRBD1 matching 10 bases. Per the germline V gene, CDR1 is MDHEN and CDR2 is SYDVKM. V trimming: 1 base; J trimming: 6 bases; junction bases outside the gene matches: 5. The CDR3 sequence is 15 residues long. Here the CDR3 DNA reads TGTGCCAGCAGTTTATACCCAGGGACAGGGGATGGCTACACCTTC. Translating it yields CASSLYPGTGDGYTF.

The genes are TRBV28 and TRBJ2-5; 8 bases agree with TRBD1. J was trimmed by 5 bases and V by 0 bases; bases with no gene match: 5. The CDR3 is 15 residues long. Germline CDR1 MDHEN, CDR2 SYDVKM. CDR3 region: CASSLWPRGRETQYF. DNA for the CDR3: TGTGCCAGCAGTTTATGGCCCAGGGGGCGGGAGACCCAGTACTTC.

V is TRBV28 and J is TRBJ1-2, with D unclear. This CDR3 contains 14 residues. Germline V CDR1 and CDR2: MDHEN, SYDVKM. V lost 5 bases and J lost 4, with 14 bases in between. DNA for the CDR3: TGTGCCAGCAGTACTTCACAGACACTCTATGGCTACACCTTC. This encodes CASSTSQTLYGYTF.

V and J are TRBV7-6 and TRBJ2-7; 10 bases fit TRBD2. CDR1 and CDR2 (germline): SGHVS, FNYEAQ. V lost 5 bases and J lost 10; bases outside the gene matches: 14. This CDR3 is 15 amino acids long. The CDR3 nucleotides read TGTGCCAGCAGCCCTTGGACTAGCGGCTCCTTGCCTCAGTACTTC. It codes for CASSPWTSGSLPQYF.

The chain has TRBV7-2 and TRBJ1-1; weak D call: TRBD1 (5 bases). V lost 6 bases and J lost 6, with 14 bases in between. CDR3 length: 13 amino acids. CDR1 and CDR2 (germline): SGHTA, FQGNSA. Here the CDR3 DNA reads TGTGCCAGCAGTCTGTGGGGCCAGTCTGAAGCTTTCTTT. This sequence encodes CASSLWGQSEAFF.

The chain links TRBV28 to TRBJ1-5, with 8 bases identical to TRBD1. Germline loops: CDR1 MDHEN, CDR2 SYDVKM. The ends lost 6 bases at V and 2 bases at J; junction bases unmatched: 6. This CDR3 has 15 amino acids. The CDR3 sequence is CASSQGQGGNQPQHF. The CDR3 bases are TGTGCCAGCAGCCAAGGACAGGGAGGCAATCAGCCCCAGCATTTT. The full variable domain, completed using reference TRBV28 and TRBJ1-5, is DVKVTQSSRYLVKRTGEKVFLECVQDMDHENMFWYRQDPGLGLRLIYFSYDVKMKEKGDIPEGYSVSREKKERFSLILESASTNQTSMYLCASSQGQGGNQPQHFGDGTRLSIL.

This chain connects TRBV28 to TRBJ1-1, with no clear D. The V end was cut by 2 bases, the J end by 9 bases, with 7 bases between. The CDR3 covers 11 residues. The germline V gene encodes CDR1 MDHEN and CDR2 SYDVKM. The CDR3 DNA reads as TGTGCCAGCAGTTTAGACAAGAAAGCTTTCTTT. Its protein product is CASSLDKKAFF.

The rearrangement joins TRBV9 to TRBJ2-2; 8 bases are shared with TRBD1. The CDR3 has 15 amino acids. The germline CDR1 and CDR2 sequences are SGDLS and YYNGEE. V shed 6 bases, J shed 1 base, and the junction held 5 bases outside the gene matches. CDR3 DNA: TGTGCCAGCAATCACAGGGGGATGAACACCGGGGAGCTGTTTTTT. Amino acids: CASNHRGMNTGELFF.

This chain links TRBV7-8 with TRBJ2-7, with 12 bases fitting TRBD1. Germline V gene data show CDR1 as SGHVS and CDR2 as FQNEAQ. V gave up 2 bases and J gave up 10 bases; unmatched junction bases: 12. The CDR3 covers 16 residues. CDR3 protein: CASSLLGPGQGAEQYF. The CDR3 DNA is TGTGCCAGCAGCTTATTGGGGCCGGGACAGGGGGCGGAACAGTACTTC. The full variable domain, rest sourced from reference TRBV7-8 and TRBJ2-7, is GAGVSQSPRYKVAKRGQDVALRCDPISGHVSLFWYQQALGQGPEFLTYFQNEAQLDKSGLPSDRFFAERPEGSVSTLKIQRTQQEDSAVYLCASSLLGPGQGAEQYFGPGTRLTVT.

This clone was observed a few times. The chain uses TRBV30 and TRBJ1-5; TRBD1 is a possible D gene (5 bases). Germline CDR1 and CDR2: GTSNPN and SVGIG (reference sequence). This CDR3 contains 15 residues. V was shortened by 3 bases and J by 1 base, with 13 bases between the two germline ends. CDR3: CAWSAQGGSNQPQHF. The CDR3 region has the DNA TGTGCCTGGAGCGCGCAGGGAGGGAGCAATCAGCCCCAGCATTTT.

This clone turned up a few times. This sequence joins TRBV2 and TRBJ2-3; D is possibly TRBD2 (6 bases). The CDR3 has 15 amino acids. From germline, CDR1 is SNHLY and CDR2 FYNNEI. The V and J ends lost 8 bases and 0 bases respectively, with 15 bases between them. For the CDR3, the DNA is TGTGCCAGCTTAACGGGGAGGTCTAGCACAGATACGCAGTATTTT. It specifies CASLTGRSSTDTQYF.

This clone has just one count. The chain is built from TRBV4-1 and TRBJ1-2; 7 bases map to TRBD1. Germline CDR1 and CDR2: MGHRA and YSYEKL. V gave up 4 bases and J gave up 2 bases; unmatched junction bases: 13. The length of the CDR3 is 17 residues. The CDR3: CASSPGQGGTFNYGYTF. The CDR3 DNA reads TGCGCCAGCAGCCCCGGGCAGGGGGGAACCTTCAACTATGGCTACACCTTC.

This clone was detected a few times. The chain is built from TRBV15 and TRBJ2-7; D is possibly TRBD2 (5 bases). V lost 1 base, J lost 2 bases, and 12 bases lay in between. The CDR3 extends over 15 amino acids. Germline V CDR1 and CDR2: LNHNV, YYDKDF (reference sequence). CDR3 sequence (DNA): TGTGCCACCAGCAGAGTCGAGGGAGAAACCTACGAGCAGTACTTC. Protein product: CATSRVEGETYEQYF.

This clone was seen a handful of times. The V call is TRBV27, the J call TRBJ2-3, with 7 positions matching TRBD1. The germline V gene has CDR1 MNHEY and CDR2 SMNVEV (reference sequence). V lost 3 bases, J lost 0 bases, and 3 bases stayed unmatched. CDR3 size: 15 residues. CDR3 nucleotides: TGTGCCAGCAGTTTTGGGACAGTTAGCACAGATACGCAGTATTTT. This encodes CASSFGTVSTDTQYF.

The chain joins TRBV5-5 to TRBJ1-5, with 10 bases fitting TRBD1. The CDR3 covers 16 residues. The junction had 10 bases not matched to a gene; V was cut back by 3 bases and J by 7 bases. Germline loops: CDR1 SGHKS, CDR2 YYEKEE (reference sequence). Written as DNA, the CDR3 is TGTGCCAGCAGCTCAATTACCGGGACAGGGGAACAGCCCCAGCATTTT. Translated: CASSSITGTGEQPQHF.

In nucleotides, the CDR3 is TGTGCCAGCAGCTTTCTACTAGCGCACTCCTACAATGAGCAGTTCTTC. It specifies CASSFLLAHSYNEQFF. This chain links TRBV7-9 with TRBJ2-1, with 7 bases matching TRBD2. This CDR3 is built from 16 residues. The V gene's germline CDR1 is SEHNR and CDR2 FQNEAQ (reference sequence). With V trimmed by 3 bases and J by 0 bases, 5 bases remained unmatched.

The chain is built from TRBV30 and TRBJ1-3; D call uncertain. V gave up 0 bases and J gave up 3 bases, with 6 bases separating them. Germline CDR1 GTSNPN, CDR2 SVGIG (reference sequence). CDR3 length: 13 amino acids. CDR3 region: CAWSVLNGNTIYF. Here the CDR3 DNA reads TGTGCCTGGAGTGTACTGAATGGAAACACCATATATTTT.

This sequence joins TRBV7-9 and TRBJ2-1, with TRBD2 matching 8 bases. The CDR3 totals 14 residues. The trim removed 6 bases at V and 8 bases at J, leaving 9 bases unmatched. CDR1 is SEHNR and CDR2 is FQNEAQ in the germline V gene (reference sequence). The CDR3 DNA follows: TGTGCCAGCAGGATGAGCGGGAGAGGGGATGAGCAGTTCTTC. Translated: CASRMSGRGDEQFF.

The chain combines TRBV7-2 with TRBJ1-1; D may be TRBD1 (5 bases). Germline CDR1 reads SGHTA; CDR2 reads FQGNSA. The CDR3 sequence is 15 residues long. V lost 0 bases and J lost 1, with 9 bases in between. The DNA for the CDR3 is TGTGCCAGCAGCTTAGCACGGGGGAAGAACACTGAAGCTTTCTTT. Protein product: CASSLARGKNTEAFF.

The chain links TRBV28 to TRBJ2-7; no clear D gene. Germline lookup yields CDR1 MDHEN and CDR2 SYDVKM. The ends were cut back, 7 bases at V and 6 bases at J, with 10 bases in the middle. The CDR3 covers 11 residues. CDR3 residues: CASTSLSEQYF. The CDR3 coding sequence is TGTGCCAGCACCTCGCTATCCGAGCAGTACTTC.

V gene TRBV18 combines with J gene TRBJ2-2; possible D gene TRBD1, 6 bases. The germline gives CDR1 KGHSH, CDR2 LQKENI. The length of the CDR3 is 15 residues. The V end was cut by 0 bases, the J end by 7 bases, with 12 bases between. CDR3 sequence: CASSPPGHGSGELFF. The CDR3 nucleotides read TGTGCCAGCTCACCACCGGGACACGGAAGCGGGGAGCTGTTTTTT.